The 18 T cell receptor beta chains given below trace back to one sample, sequenced in a study of shared clonotypes between healthy human individuals. Profiling relied on immunoSEQ multiplex PCR, and the TCRdb table lists in-frame clones only, not all of them. The sample shows under 1,900,000 clones, 98% of them seen only once. The sample was naive CD4+ T cells sorted from blood. Documented subset: CD45RA+ positively selected. Receptors were obtained from a man aged 30 to 45 in good health.

CDR3 residues: CASSVAPGHSYEQYF. The CDR3, as DNA: TGTGCCAGCAGCGTAGCTCCCGGACACTCCTACGAGCAGTACTTC. The chain has TRBV9 and TRBJ2-7; TRBD1 might be the D (5 bases). Trimming pared 0 bases from V and 0 bases from J, leaving 10 bases between. The CDR3 is 15 amino acids. CDR1 and CDR2 (germline): SGDLS, YYNGEE.

About this clone: The identical CDR3 is also encoded by other nucleotide sequences in the sample. This chain links TRBV20-1 with TRBJ2-1; no firm D call. The CDR3 is made up of 11 amino acids. Germline V gene sequence: CDR1 DFQATT, CDR2 SNEGSKA (reference sequence). Trimming left V 3 bases short and J 10 bases short, with 10 bases between. This CDR3 reads CSARLVSEQFF. The DNA of the CDR3 is TGCAGTGCTAGGTTGGTATCCGAGCAGTTCTTC.

V is TRBV7-9 and J is TRBJ2-7, with a weak D call TRBD1 (6 bases). The germline V gene has CDR1 SEHNR and CDR2 FQNEAQ (reference sequence). The V and J ends lost 1 base and 5 bases respectively, with 15 bases between them. CDR3 size: 15 residues. The CDR3 coding sequence is TGTGCCAGCAGCTTAGAGGCGGGCAGGGGCCACGAGCAGTACTTC. The encoded protein is CASSLEAGRGHEQYF.

Comment on this clone: This specimen includes other DNA sequences encoding the same CDR3. This chain connects TRBV25-1 to TRBJ2-1; D remains ambiguous. V lost 1 base and J lost 10, with 8 bases in between. CDR1 is MGHDK, CDR2 SYGVNS, per germline. CDR3 length: 12 residues. The CDR3, as DNA: TGTGCCAGCAGTGAATTAGTAGGAGAGCAGTTCTTC. Amino acid sequence: CASSELVGEQFF. The variable domain in full, with the rest retrieved from reference TRBV25-1 and TRBJ2-1, is EADIYQTPRYLVIGTGKKITLECSQTMGHDKMYWYQQDPGMELHLIHYSYGVNSTEKGDLSSESTVSRIRTEHFPLTLESARPSHTSQYLCASSELVGEQFFGPGTRLTVL.

This CDR3 is CASSKGAGPYEQYF. The CDR3 region has the DNA TGTGCCAGCAGCAAAGGAGCGGGACCCTACGAGCAGTACTTC. This sequence joins TRBV11-2 and TRBJ2-7; TRBD2 matches 7 bases. V shed 5 bases and J 2 bases; nucleotides not matched to a gene: 6. This CDR3 comprises 14 residues. Germline CDR1 and CDR2: SGHAT and FQNNGV.

Points on this clone: This sample includes further DNA sequences coding for the same CDR3. This rearrangement joins TRBV5-1 to TRBJ2-7; TRBD1 agrees at 7 bases. With V trimmed by 0 bases and J by 0 bases, 3 bases remained unmatched. Germline V CDR1 and CDR2: SGHRS, YFSETQ. CDR3 length: 15 residues. CDR3 residues: CASSLVAGGSYEQYF. The CDR3 region has the DNA TGCGCCAGCAGCTTGGTTGCAGGGGGCTCCTACGAGCAGTACTTC. Variable domain in full (rest from reference TRBV5-1 and TRBJ2-7): KAGVTQTPRYLIKTRGQQVTLSCSPISGHRSVSWYQQTPGQGLQFLFEYFSETQRNKGNFPGRFSGRQFSNSRSEMNVSTLELGDSALYLCASSLVAGGSYEQYFGPGTRLTVT.

The rearrangement joins TRBV12-2 to TRBJ2-2; TRBD2 is the table's D call, not checked against the DNA. TRBV12-2 is listed as a pseudogene. CDR3 size: 16 residues. In DNA, the CDR3 is TGTGCAAGTCGCCGCACCTGCGGGAGGGACACCGGGGAGCTGTTTTTT. This translates into CASRRTCGRDTGELFF.

This sequence joins TRBV5-4 and TRBJ2-5; 10 positions agree with TRBD2. CDR3 length: 16 amino acids. The germline CDR1 and CDR2 sequences are SGHNT and YYREEE (reference sequence). V shed 0 bases and J 5 bases; nucleotides not matched to a gene: 7. This CDR3 reads CASSLVLAGAGETQYF. The CDR3 bases are TGTGCCAGCAGCTTGGTTCTAGCGGGAGCGGGTGAGACCCAGTACTTC.

The V and J genes are TRBV27 and TRBJ1-1, with 7 bases that match TRBD1. Germline V gene data show CDR1 as MNHEY and CDR2 as SMNVEV (reference sequence). The CDR3 is 14 residues long. J lost 4 bases, V lost 5 bases, and 7 bases had no gene match. The CDR3 bases are TGTGCCAGCAGTCAAACAGGGGTTTCCACTGAAGCTTTCTTT. Protein product: CASSQTGVSTEAFF.

This clone was seen only once. The J gene is TRBJ1-5, the V gene TRBV21-1; the D segment call TRBD1 is taken from the table without a DNA check. TRBV21-1 is designated a pseudogene. There are 17 residues in the CDR3. CDR3 bases: TGTGCCAGCAGCCCATTCTCCCGGGACAGGCTCAATCAGCCCCAGCATTTT. Its protein product is CASSPFSRDRLNQPQHF.

The rearrangement uses TRBV9 and TRBJ2-1; D uncertain. Germline V gives CDR1 SGDLS, CDR2 YYNGEE. This CDR3 region has 13 residues. V shed 1 base and J shed 6 bases, with 8 bases lying between them. The CDR3 sequence is CASSVIGSNEQFF. The CDR3 DNA reads TGTGCCAGCAGCGTAATAGGATCCAATGAGCAGTTCTTC.

The rearrangement uses TRBV7-8 and TRBJ2-1; D remains unclear. The CDR3 is made up of 16 amino acids. Germline CDR1 is SGHVS and CDR2 is FQNEAQ. Trimming shortened V by 5 bases and J by 0 bases, and 14 bases separated the two germline ends. CDR3 nucleotides: TGTGCCAGCAGCCCCGTTGGTCCATTCTCCTACAATGAGCAGTTCTTC. Encoded protein: CASSPVGPFSYNEQFF.

V is TRBV10-3 and J is TRBJ2-1; TRBD1 agrees at 9 bases. CDR1 is ENHRY, CDR2 SYGVKD, per germline. The CDR3 loop spans 15 amino acids. V was clipped by 5 bases and J by 7 bases; unmatched bases: 9. The DNA of the CDR3 is TGTGCCATCAGTAACCGGACAGGGGACGGTAATGAGCAGTTCTTC. Translating it yields CAISNRTGDGNEQFF.

The rearrangement links TRBV7-2 to TRBJ1-1; D remains unclear. Germline-derived CDR1 and CDR2 are SGHTA and FQGNSA. CDR3 size: 13 residues. V was cut by 2 bases and J by 8 bases, with 12 bases left in between. CDR3 sequence reads: CASSLKGGQEAFF. CDR3 DNA sequence: TGTGCCAGCAGCTTAAAGGGCGGGCAAGAAGCTTTCTTT.

The V and J genes are TRBV10-3 and TRBJ2-3, with TRBD2 identical over 12 bases. V trimming: 6 bases; J trimming: 1 base; junction bases outside the gene matches: 2. Germline V gene lookup returns CDR1 ENHRY and CDR2 SYGVKD. CDR3 length: 15 amino acids. The DNA for the CDR3 is TGTGCCATCAGCCCTAGCGGGAGGGGCACAGATACGCAGTATTTT. As protein: CAISPSGRGTDTQYF.

V is TRBV18 and J is TRBJ2-1; D is unclear. Germline assignment: CDR1 KGHSH and CDR2 LQKENI. The CDR3 consists of 17 residues. The V and J ends lost 4 bases and 8 bases respectively, with 24 bases between them. CDR3 nucleotides: TGTGCCAGCTCACTAGCACCGGGTCCTAAAAATCATGATGAGCAGTTCTTC. Protein: CASSLAPGPKNHDEQFF.

In DNA form, the CDR3 reads TGTGCCAGCTCAAGACTAGCGGGAGCCTTCGGGGAGACCCAGTACTTC. Translated: CASSRLAGAFGETQYF. The chain has TRBV18 and TRBJ2-5; 12 bases agree with TRBD2. The CDR3 sequence is 16 residues long. Looked up from germline, CDR1 is KGHSH and CDR2 is LQKENI. J gave up 5 bases and V 5 bases, and 9 bases lay outside the gene matches.

The chain couples TRBV7-8 to TRBJ2-2; TRBD2 matches at 8 bases. Germline lookup yields CDR1 SGHVS and CDR2 FQNEAQ. The CDR3 is 16 amino acids. V gave up 5 bases and J gave up 4 bases; unmatched junction bases: 9. The CDR3 reads CASSEPGLGVTGELFF. CDR3 DNA: TGTGCCAGCAGCGAACCGGGACTAGGGGTCACCGGGGAGCTGTTTTTT.